The T cell receptor beta chain described here comes from a study of T cell repertoires in cytomegalovirus infection. Study at large: In public TCR beta signatures, there were indications of both CMV infection and matching HLA type.

This CDR3 is built from 17 residues. The junction had 10 bases not matched to a gene; V was cut back by 5 bases and J by 0 bases. In germline, CDR1 is SEHNR, CDR2 FQNEAQ (reference sequence). TCRdb recomputed calls from the reads with MiXCR, one row per CDR3 protein. The profile shows about 480,000 distinct CDR3 sequences, about 33% of them singletons. With respect to this clonotype: The antigen remains unidentified.

General study findings and limits: There were HLA-C-restricted CMV-specific TCR beta clonotypes dominating the ex vivo response.

This material consisted of cultured PBMCs, taken from culture after CMV antigen stimulation. The receptor was derived from a human donor in good health (CMV status not recorded). Some clones in this sample may be carry-over from other donors' samples. V is TRBV7-9 and J is TRBJ2-1; 7 nucleotides align to TRBD2. CDR3 region: CASSPSLGGSSYNEQFF. The CDR3 DNA sequence: TGTGCCAGCAGCCCGTCTTTGGGCGGGAGCTCCTACAATGAGCAGTTCTTC.